Presented here are 6 T cell receptor beta chains from one specimen sequenced in a study of cytomegalovirus exposure and HLA in healthy donors. Using immunoSEQ multiplex PCR, the repertoire was profiled, and TCRdb retains in-frame clones only, with some absent. This sample has 55,000 to 70,000 clones, with about 93% found just once. The sample comprised PBMCs. Receptor source: a man in his late teens or twenties in good health and CMV-seronegative.

This chain joins TRBV28 and TRBJ2-7, with TRBD2 matching over 8 bases. Trimming removed 1 base from V and 3 bases from J; junction bases left unmatched: 14. CDR3 length: 18 amino acids. Looked up from germline, CDR1 is MDHEN and CDR2 is SYDVKM. The DNA for the CDR3 is TGTGCCAGCAGTTTATTGCGCAGCGGGAGTATTGACTTCTACGAGCAGTACTTC. As protein: CASSLLRSGSIDFYEQYF.

The chain links TRBV4-3 to TRBJ1-1, with 8 bases that match TRBD1. This CDR3 spans 14 amino acids. CDR1 and CDR2 from the germline V gene are LGHNA and YSLEER. V gave up 4 bases and J gave up 4 bases; unmatched junction bases: 5. The CDR3 sequence: CASSLDRASTEAFF. The CDR3 bases are TGCGCCAGCAGCCTGGACAGGGCCAGCACTGAAGCTTTCTTT.

The chain is built from TRBV30 and TRBJ2-5; TRBD2 matches at 10 bases. The germline V gene encodes CDR1 GTSNPN and CDR2 SVGIG (reference sequence). Losses at the gene ends were 5 bases for V and 8 bases for J; bases not matched to a gene: 8. This CDR3 region has 13 residues. This CDR3 is CAWGTSARGTQYF. In DNA form, the CDR3 reads TGTGCCTGGGGGACTAGCGCCAGGGGCACCCAGTACTTC.

V gene TRBV2 combines with J gene TRBJ2-2, with 7 bases aligning to TRBD1. Germline trimming cut 5 bases from V and 6 bases from J; bases unmatched to any gene: 9. In germline, CDR1 is SNHLY, CDR2 FYNNEI. There are 15 residues in the CDR3. The CDR3 DNA reads as TGTGCCAGCAGTTTAGACAGGGTAACGGCCGGGGAGCTGTTTTTT. Translating gives CASSLDRVTAGELFF. Full variable domain (outside the CDR3, taken from reference TRBV2 and TRBJ2-2): EPEVTQTPSHQVTQMGQEVILRCVPISNHLYFYWYRQILGQKVEFLVSFYNNEISEKSEIFDDQFSVERPDGSNFTLKIRSTKLEDSAMYFCASSLDRVTAGELFFGEGSRLTVL.

The CDR3 loop is CASRSRLGAYEQYF. CDR3 coding DNA: TGTGCAAGTCGCTCCCGACTAGGGGCCTACGAGCAGTACTTC. The chain links TRBV12-2 to TRBJ2-7; the listed D gene, TRBD2, was not tested against the DNA. TRBV12-2 is described as a pseudogene. The CDR3 is 14 amino acids.

A remark on this clone: One junction end does not reproduce the germline sequence, and a read error may be involved. V usage is TRBV5-6 and J usage is TRBJ2-1, with D perhaps TRBD2 (5 bases). The CDR3 loop spans 14 amino acids. Looked up from germline, CDR1 is SGHDT and CDR2 is YYEEEE. The CDR3 region is CASSLLSSYDEQFF. The CDR3 DNA is TGTGCCAGCAGCTTGCTCTCTAGCTACGATGAGCAGTTCTTC.